The text below deals with one T cell receptor (beta chain). In its sample, this clone was seen once. Which antigen it targets is not known. Base quality data are lacking; no much larger clone is found one base away. In Seattle, one collaborating source enrolled patients while the infection was active and tracked those patients longitudinally over the course of disease. Collaborating institutions collected whole blood in K2EDTA tubes following their own protocols. For TCRbeta analysis, collaborators shipped samples in one of three forms: frozen whole blood, isolated PBMCs, or DNA extracted from either of those sample types. The trim is 1 base for V and 3 bases for J, with a gap of 6 bases between the germline ends. The germline V gene (reference sequence) yields SSHAT for CDR1 and FNYEAQ for CDR2. Spanning cysteine to phenylalanine, the CDR3 consists of 13 amino acids. Here the CDR3 DNA is all that survives: 39 bases in frame from base 1.

This record comes from a study of blood T cell repertoires in COVID-19 (dated by TCRdb to 2019 to 2021). General notes on the study: Samples covering the acute and convalescent phases of COVID-19 were provided by collaborators in the United States, Italy and Spain. Where HLA class I and class II types were available, the types were taken from metadata supplied by the sample provider, not from assay-based typing. The samples were drawn from the first 160 participants of the ongoing ImmuneRACE study and from more than 1,000 subjects provided by 6 global collaborators. A de-identified subject ID, COVID-19 status, age in years and sex were almost always included in the sample metadata. Deeply sampled blood TCRbeta repertoires from subjects exposed to, actively infected with, or recovered from COVID-19 were included in the dataset. The repertoires were released in a freely available public database meant as a resource for research on the immune response to SARS-CoV-2. The prospective study material was composed of cDNA or gDNA derived from T cells, B-cell-depleted T cells, or PBMCs. Broader findings and caveats from the paper: The quantity of clinical and demographic metadata differed by source and by participant and was supplied without curation.

The immunoSEQ Assay, a bias-controlled multiplex PCR, was used to amplify TCRbeta CDR3 regions from genomic DNA. In the source study's methods: The number of nucleated cells in each sample was estimated from the amplification of reference gene primers within the assay. Sequence reads were collapsed and filtered to measure the absolute abundance of every unique TCRbeta CDR3 rearrangement. Productive Simpson clonality was computed per sample as the square root of Simpson's diversity index over productive rearrangements. Held by TCRdb, this immuneACCESS table contains in-frame sequences only and omits some clones. Under half of the omission traces to an unresolved V gene where checked; the cause of the rest is unknown. V and J calls and clone size are as listed in that table; D and trimming were resolved from the DNA. This sample comprises 75,000 to 90,000 clones, around 91% of them detected only once. The ten largest clones take up 6.5% to 8.5% of the sample.

Material for sequencing was peripheral blood. The chain couples TRBV7-7 to TRBJ2-5; confidence is insufficient to name the D gene. This clonotype was obtained from a man younger than 30 with COVID-19, enrolled during active disease. The DNA sequence is TGTGCCAGCAGCTTAGGACTGAAAGAGACCCAGTACTTC. This translates into CASSLGLKETQYF.